The 25 T cell receptor beta chains in this list originate from one sample, sequenced in a study of T cell responses to AZD1222 COVID-19 vaccine. Sequencing was performed with immunoSEQ multiplex PCR; in TCRdb, only in-frame clones are kept and a portion is missing. The table has 160,000 or so clones, 90% seen once. The sample was peripheral blood, taken 28 days after the second AZD1222 dose. All receptors derive from an adult who received the AZD1222 COVID-19 vaccine.

This chain connects TRBV12-3 or TRBV12-4 to TRBJ2-7; possible D gene TRBD1, 6 bases. V shed 8 bases and J shed 6 bases, with 17 bases lying between them. The CDR3 totals 13 residues. CDR3 nucleotides: TGTGCCAGCGCGAGGGCAGGGGTATCCGAGCAGTACTTC. Translation: CASARAGVSEQYF.

V is TRBV4-1 and J is TRBJ1-1; D possibly corresponds to TRBD1 (6 bases). CDR1 and CDR2 from the germline V gene are MGHRA and YSYEKL. This CDR3 comprises 11 residues. V was shortened by 8 bases and J by 8 bases, with 12 bases between the two germline ends. CDR3 loop: CASFRGGEAFF. The DNA of the CDR3 is TGCGCCAGCTTTCGAGGGGGAGAAGCTTTCTTT.

The chain is built from TRBV3-1 (or the pseudogene TRBV3-2) and TRBJ1-4, with D possibly TRBD1 on 6 matching bases. The germline V gene encodes CDR1 LGHDT and CDR2 YNNKEL (reference sequence). V gave up 5 bases and J gave up 6 bases, with 16 bases separating them. The CDR3 consists of 15 residues. This chain's CDR3 is CASSRRGVGDEKLFF. In nucleotides, the CDR3 is TGTGCCAGCAGCAGAAGGGGGGTCGGAGATGAAAAACTGTTTTTT.

V gene TRBV4-1 combines with J gene TRBJ1-1; D possibly corresponds to TRBD1 (6 bases). The germline V gene has CDR1 MGHRA and CDR2 YSYEKL. This CDR3 has 14 residues. Trimming stripped 1 base from V and 1 base from J, with 7 bases between. The DNA of the CDR3 is TGCGCCAGCAGCCAAGCACAGGGGAACACTGAAGCTTTCTTT. Encoded protein: CASSQAQGNTEAFF.

V and J are TRBV19 and TRBJ1-6; D uncertain. The germline V gene has CDR1 LNHDA and CDR2 SQIVND (reference sequence). The CDR3 has 18 residues. V shed 3 bases and J shed 0 bases, with 15 bases lying between them. The CDR3, as DNA: TGTGCCAGTAGTATGGGTCGCCTGAGAGGCTCCTATAATTCACCCCTCCACTTT. Amino acids: CASSMGRLRGSYNSPLHF.

The chain is built from TRBV7-2 and TRBJ1-2; 12 positions agree with TRBD1. The CDR3 extends over 15 amino acids. V gave up 3 bases and J gave up 8 bases; unmatched junction bases: 7. CDR1 and CDR2 (germline): SGHTA, FQGNSA. CDR3 DNA: TGTGCCAGCAGCTTCGCGGGACAGGGGGCAAGCGGCTACACCTTC. Its protein product is CASSFAGQGASGYTF.

The chain recombines TRBV6-2 or TRBV6-3 with TRBJ1-2, with 7 bases identical to TRBD1. J was trimmed by 4 bases and V by 5 bases; bases with no gene match: 13. The germline V gene has CDR1 MNHEY and CDR2 SVGEGT. This CDR3 spans 16 amino acids. In DNA, the CDR3 is TGTGCCAGCAGTGACCGTTACAGGGGCCGATTCTATGGCTACACCTTC. Its translation: CASSDRYRGRFYGYTF.

CDR3 sequence: CASSAWGVGNQPQHF. The DNA for the CDR3 is TGTGCCAGCAGCGCGTGGGGGGTTGGCAATCAGCCCCAGCATTTT. This chain connects TRBV5-8 to TRBJ1-5, with D perhaps TRBD1 (5 bases). This CDR3 has 15 residues. Trimming removed 4 bases from V and 2 bases from J, with 13 bases in between. Germline lookup yields CDR1 SGHTS and CDR2 YDEGEE.

The rearrangement uses TRBV28 and TRBJ2-1; D not resolved. The V gene lost 6 bases and the J gene lost 2 bases, with 8 bases spanning the gap. CDR1 and CDR2 from the germline V gene are MDHEN and SYDVKM. The CDR3 has 13 residues. The CDR3 is CASRTVAYNEQFF. The DNA of the CDR3 is TGTGCCAGCAGGACCGTCGCCTACAATGAGCAGTTCTTC. Variable domain in full (rest from reference TRBV28 and TRBJ2-1): DVKVTQSSRYLVKRTGEKVFLECVQDMDHENMFWYRQDPGLGLRLIYFSYDVKMKEKGDIPEGYSVSREKKERFSLILESASTNQTSMYLCASRTVAYNEQFFGPGTRLTVL.

The V and J genes are TRBV21-1 and TRBJ2-7; TRBD1, as called in the table, went unchecked against the DNA. TRBV21-1 is a known pseudogene. This CDR3 spans 16 amino acids. CDR3 residues: CASSKGSRGGPYEQYF. CDR3 bases: TGTGCCAGCAGCAAAGGAAGTAGGGGTGGGCCCTACGAGCAGTACTTC.

The chain couples TRBV28 to TRBJ2-3, with D possibly being TRBD2 (5 bases). Germline CDR1 is MDHEN and CDR2 is SYDVKM. V was trimmed by 7 bases and J by 3 bases, leaving 23 bases between them. This CDR3 has 17 residues. CDR3 sequence: CASIPSGSRARTDTQYF. The CDR3 DNA is TGTGCCAGCATTCCAAGCGGTTCGAGGGCACGGACAGATACGCAGTATTTT.

To note about this clone: A junction boundary mismatches the germline segment, possibly from a read error. V and J are TRBV7-7 and TRBJ2-2; D ambiguous. There are 13 residues in the CDR3. CDR1 and CDR2 from the germline V gene are SSHAT and FNYEAQ (reference sequence). As DNA, the CDR3 is TGTGCTAGCAGCTCAGGTCCCACCGGGGAGCTGTTTTTT. This encodes CASSSGPTGELFF.

This chain uses TRBV2 with TRBJ1-5; 7 bases are shared with TRBD1. With V trimmed by 5 bases and J by 4 bases, 2 bases remained unmatched. Germline CDR1 is SNHLY and CDR2 is FYNNEI. This CDR3 spans 13 amino acids. The CDR3 nucleotides are TGTGCCAGCAGTCAGGGGGAAAATCAGCCCCAGCATTTT. This sequence encodes CASSQGENQPQHF.

V gene TRBV18 combines with J gene TRBJ1-2; TRBD1 aligns across 9 bases. V gave up 6 bases and J gave up 2 bases; unmatched junction bases: 7. This CDR3 is 15 amino acids long. In germline, CDR1 is KGHSH, CDR2 LQKENI. CDR3 sequence: CASSADRGMNYGYTF. The CDR3 DNA is TGTGCCAGCTCGGCCGACAGGGGGATGAACTATGGCTACACCTTC.

The chain employs TRBV2 and TRBJ2-5; the D gene is possibly TRBD2 (6 bases). The CDR3 spans 14 residues. Germline CDR1 is SNHLY and CDR2 is FYNNEI. Trimming left V 4 bases short and J 4 bases short, with 13 bases between. CDR3 protein: CASSVSGEAETQYF. The CDR3 DNA sequence: TGTGCCAGCAGTGTCTCGGGGGAGGCAGAGACCCAGTACTTC.

In its sample, this clone was seen once. The CDR3 coding sequence is TGTGCCAGCTCCCGAATCGGGGGAGCTGATCAGCCCCAGCATTTT. Translated, it gives CASSRIGGADQPQHF. The rearrangement joins TRBV18 to TRBJ1-5; TRBD1 might be the D (5 bases). CDR3 length: 15 residues. Per the germline V gene, CDR1 is KGHSH and CDR2 is LQKENI. Trimming pared 6 bases from V and 5 bases from J, leaving 17 bases between.

This chain joins TRBV5-6 and TRBJ1-1, with 9 bases that match TRBD1. Germline CDR1 reads SGHDT; CDR2 reads YYEEEE. V was pared by 6 bases and J by 7 bases, with 7 bases of the junction left unmatched. This CDR3 is built from 13 residues. This chain's CDR3 is CASNAGTGNEAFF. CDR3 sequence (DNA): TGTGCCAGCAACGCCGGGACAGGGAATGAAGCTTTCTTT.

The J gene is TRBJ2-2, the V gene TRBV9, with 8 bases that match TRBD2. The ends lost 4 bases at V and 5 bases at J; junction bases unmatched: 7. Looked up from germline, CDR1 is SGDLS and CDR2 is YYNGEE. The CDR3 length is 15 residues. The CDR3 loop is CASSQGTSGTGELFF. For the CDR3, the DNA is TGTGCCAGCAGCCAGGGGACTAGTGGAACCGGGGAGCTGTTTTTT.

This sequence joins TRBV5-1 and TRBJ2-1, with 13 nucleotides matching TRBD2. In germline, CDR1 is SGHRS, CDR2 YFSETQ. With V trimmed by 0 bases and J by 6 bases, 9 bases remained unmatched. CDR3 length equals 18 residues. This CDR3 reads CASSLEGLWTSGSNEQFF. In DNA form, the CDR3 reads TGCGCCAGCAGCTTGGAGGGTCTCTGGACTAGCGGGAGCAATGAGCAGTTCTTC.

V usage is TRBV15 and J usage is TRBJ2-5; tentatively, D is TRBD1 (6 bases). Between the trimmed V and J ends, which lost 0 bases and 1 base, there was a span of 9 bases. Germline CDR1 is LNHNV and CDR2 is YYDKDF (reference sequence). This CDR3 comprises 15 residues. The CDR3 loop reads CATSRDRGFQETQYF. The CDR3 coding sequence is TGTGCCACCAGCAGAGACAGGGGCTTCCAAGAGACCCAGTACTTC.

The sample holds one count of this clone. The chain uses TRBV7-9 and TRBJ1-6; 9 nucleotides line up with TRBD1. The junction had 8 bases not matched to a gene; V was cut back by 4 bases and J by 10 bases. This CDR3 is built from 15 residues. Germline V lookup: CDR1 SEHNR, CDR2 FQNEAQ (reference sequence). The CDR3 bases are TGTGCCAGCAGCTCACCGGGACAGGGTGGGTCACCCCTCCACTTT. It is translated as CASSSPGQGGSPLHF.

The chain recombines TRBV7-8 with TRBJ1-6; D uncertain. Trimming cost V 5 bases and J 9 bases, with 11 bases left between them. The CDR3 spans 13 residues. Germline V gene sequence: CDR1 SGHVS, CDR2 FQNEAQ. CDR3 DNA sequence: TGTGCCAGCAGCCTCGATAGCCCTTCACCCCTCCACTTT. Translating gives CASSLDSPSPLHF.

This clone showed up just once. The chain is built from TRBV30 and TRBJ1-4; the D gene is possibly TRBD1 (6 bases). Germline CDR1 reads GTSNPN; CDR2 reads SVGIG (reference sequence). The CDR3 covers 12 residues. CDR3 region: CACRGRSEKLFF. Written as DNA, the CDR3 is TGTGCATGCAGGGGACGGAGTGAAAAACTGTTTTTT.

J is TRBJ2-2 and V is TRBV9; D is unresolved. V was shortened by 0 bases and J by 6 bases, with 9 bases between the two germline ends. Germline loops: CDR1 SGDLS, CDR2 YYNGEE. The CDR3 has 14 residues. This chain's CDR3 is CASSVGIRPGELFF. CDR3 nucleotides: TGTGCCAGCAGCGTAGGTATTCGGCCCGGGGAGCTGTTTTTT.

The V call is TRBV6-6, the J call TRBJ1-3, with D unresolved. V lost 5 bases and J lost 6, with 14 bases in between. This CDR3 comprises 14 residues. Germline CDR1 reads MNHNY; CDR2 reads SVGAGI (reference sequence). The CDR3 DNA sequence: TGTGCCAGCAGTCGATCCTCAGCAGAAAACACCATATATTTT. It is translated as CASSRSSAENTIYF.